This TCR beta chain was identified during a study of shared clonotypes between healthy human individuals. Study details: CD4 naive and memory got three plates each, CD8 naive two, CD8 memory one. General observations from the study: Larger richness was generally estimated for naive than memory subsets.

Germline V CDR1 and CDR2: MDHEN, SYDVKM. V was clipped by 1 base and J by 8 bases, with 18 bases between them. This CDR3 spans 16 amino acids. In regard to this clone: Its antigen is not identified.

CD8 memory merged CD45RO+ with CCR7-negative CD45RA+ TemRA cells. TCRdb keeps only in-frame clones here, not all; method: immunoSEQ multiplex PCR. The table includes roughly 700,000 clones, 80% to 95% detected once. Sequenced sample: memory CD8+ T cells from PBMCs. Subset reported: CD45RO+ cells pooled with CCR7-negative TemRA cells. This sequence joins TRBV28 and TRBJ2-1; D is unclear. The receptor was derived from a young man in good health. Some clones in this sample may be carry-over from other donors' samples. The CDR3 loop is CASSLSHRMMVDEQFF. CDR3 coding DNA: TGTGCCAGCAGTTTATCCCATCGTATGATGGTCGATGAGCAGTTCTTC.